This entry lists 10 T cell receptor beta chains sequenced from one sample in a study of technical replicates of blood from a few donors. The table came from immunoSEQ multiplex PCR; TCRdb's copy has only in-frame clones and leaves some out. The profile covers just over 95,000 clones, with around 96% appearing a single time and approximately 0.33% taken by the ten largest. The sample comprised T cells isolated from PBMCs. These receptor sequences come from a human donor in good health.

The chain carries TRBV2 and TRBJ2-7; 9 bases agree with TRBD2. Per germline, CDR1 SNHLY and CDR2 FYNNEI. The CDR3 runs to 13 residues. Written as DNA, the CDR3 is TGTGCCAGCAGAGTCCTAGTACTAGCGGGCGGGGCGGTC. Translated, it gives CASRVLVLAGGAV.

The chain employs TRBV2 and TRBJ1-5; no clear D gene. Trimming removed 7 bases from V and 1 base from J, with 14 bases in between. The CDR3 runs to 15 residues. Germline values: CDR1 SNHLY, CDR2 FYNNEI. This chain's CDR3 is CASTLFSLSNQPQHF. The DNA of the CDR3 is TGTGCCAGCACCCTTTTTTCCCTCAGCAATCAGCCCCAGCATTTT. Full variable domain (remainder filled in from reference TRBV2 and TRBJ1-5): EPEVTQTPSHQVTQMGQEVILRCVPISNHLYFYWYRQILGQKVEFLVSFYNNEISEKSEIFDDQFSVERPDGSNFTLKIRSTKLEDSAMYFCASTLFSLSNQPQHFGDGTRLSIL.

CDR3 protein: CASSQQGARTDTQYF. The CDR3 nucleotides are TGTGCCAGCAGCCAACAGGGGGCAAGGACAGATACGCAGTATTTT. The rearrangement links TRBV7-3 to TRBJ2-3; 9 bases are a match to TRBD1. V shed 5 bases and J 3 bases; nucleotides not matched to a gene: 6. From germline, CDR1 is SGHTA and CDR2 FQGTGA. The CDR3 contains 15 residues.

This chain connects TRBV2 to TRBJ2-7, with D possibly TRBD2 on 5 matching bases. This CDR3 comprises 13 residues. Germline loops: CDR1 SNHLY, CDR2 FYNNEI. Trimming pared 7 bases from V and 5 bases from J, leaving 15 bases between. CDR3 sequence: CASTWESQDEQYF. DNA of the CDR3: TGTGCCAGCACATGGGAGTCCCAGGACGAGCAGTACTTC.

The rearrangement links TRBV30 to TRBJ1-5, with 7 nucleotides matching TRBD1. This CDR3 region has 13 residues. V trimming: 4 bases; J trimming: 1 base; junction bases outside the gene matches: 1. Germline CDR1 reads GTSNPN; CDR2 reads SVGIG (reference sequence). The DNA for the CDR3 is TGTGCCTGGAACAGGGGAAGCAATCAGCCCCAGCATTTT. Translation: CAWNRGSNQPQHF. The whole variable domain, filled in from reference TRBV30 and TRBJ1-5, reads SQTIHQWPATLVQPVGSPLSLECTVEGTSNPNLYWYRQAAGRGLQLLFYSVGIGQISSEVPQNLSASRPQDRQFILSSKKLLLSDSGFYLCAWNRGSNQPQHFGDGTRLSIL.

V gene TRBV7-9 combines with J gene TRBJ1-2, with 10 nucleotides matching TRBD1. The CDR3 has 14 residues. Germline V gives CDR1 SEHNR, CDR2 FQNEAQ (reference sequence). V lost 5 bases, J lost 6 bases, and 6 bases stayed unmatched. CDR3 nucleotide sequence: TGTGCCAGCAGCGCCTCCGGGACAGGGGATGGCTACACCTTC. Encoded protein: CASSASGTGDGYTF.

The chain joins TRBV6-5 to TRBJ1-1, with D maybe TRBD1 (6 bases). CDR3 size: 11 residues. In germline, CDR1 is MNHEY, CDR2 SVGAGI. The V end lost 5 bases, the J end lost 8 bases, and 9 bases lay between the germline ends. CDR3 region: CASSGTPEAFF. CDR3 in DNA: TGTGCCAGCAGTGGGACACCGGAAGCTTTCTTT.

The rearrangement links TRBV11-2 to TRBJ2-5; D is ambiguous. The V gene lost 1 base and the J gene lost 5 bases, with 11 bases spanning the gap. Germline loops: CDR1 SGHAT, CDR2 FQNNGV. The CDR3 has 14 amino acids. The CDR3 loop reads CASSLGPGLETQYF. CDR3 DNA sequence: TGTGCCAGCAGCTTAGGTCCGGGTTTGGAGACCCAGTACTTC. The complete variable domain, with remaining parts taken from reference TRBV11-2 and TRBJ2-5, reads EAGVAQSPRYKIIEKRQSVAFWCNPISGHATLYWYQQILGQGPKLLIQFQNNGVVDDSQLPKDRFSAERLKGVDSTLKIQPAKLEDSAVYLCASSLGPGLETQYFGPGTRLLVL.

The genes are TRBV9 and TRBJ1-2, with D unclear. V gave up 0 bases and J gave up 14 bases, with 17 bases separating them. In germline, CDR1 is SGDLS, CDR2 YYNGEE. CDR3 length equals 13 residues. CDR3 amino acids: CASSVETFRTGTF. As DNA, the CDR3 is TGTGCCAGCAGCGTAGAAACTTTTCGTACGGGTACCTTC.

DNA of the CDR3: TGTGCCAGTAGCCCTAGCGGGGCGGGGGAGCAGTTCTTC. Its protein is CASSPSGAGEQFF. The chain recombines TRBV19 with TRBJ2-1; TRBD2 agrees at 9 bases. CDR3 length: 13 residues. J was trimmed by 10 bases and V by 6 bases; bases with no gene match: 7. CDR1 LNHDA and CDR2 SQIVND come from the germline V gene (reference sequence).